This T cell receptor beta chain was found in a study of blood T cells in healthy people across ages. Germline CDR1 SEHNR, CDR2 FQNEAQ (reference sequence). CDR3 length: 17 amino acids. This clonotype was found a few times. At one of its ends the junction is not consistent with the germline gene, which may arise from a read error. Sample-barcoded 5' priming and a J-beta primer mix drove a second PCR of roughly 6 to 12 cycles. One entry per CDR3 protein results from TCRdb running MiXCR on the 5' RACE reads. Counted here are around 800,000 distinct CDR3 sequences, around 25% occurring once; the ten biggest clones make up 3%. These same records also appear under a second study, on T cells of mothers and their children.

The chain combines TRBV7-9 with TRBJ2-5; TRBD2 agrees at 10 bases. The sequence was collected from a boy aged 5 to 17 in good health. The sample taken for sequencing was blood. CDR3 residues: CASSFSQTSGFQETRYF. CDR3 in DNA: TGTGCCAGCAGCTTTAGTCAGACTAGCGGGTTCCAAGAGACCCGGTACTTC.